The 8 T cell receptor beta chains presented below share a single source sample, sequenced in a study of OX40 agonist ivuxolimab in advanced cancers. Clones were read by immunoSEQ multiplex PCR, and TCRdb kept only the in-frame ones, dropping some. This sample carries 65,000 to 95,000 clones, roughly 89% of them seen once, and the ten largest clones take more than 0.15%. The sequenced sample was CD4+ or CD8+ T cells sorted from blood, obtained in a trial of the OX40 agonist ivuxolimab. The receptors stem from an adult with an advanced solid tumor such as melanoma, head and neck, liver or kidney cancer.

This chain uses TRBV18 with TRBJ1-5, with D hard to call. CDR1 is KGHSH and CDR2 is LQKENI in the germline V gene. CDR3 length: 16 amino acids. The V end was cut by 3 bases, the J end by 6 bases, with 18 bases between. Here the CDR3 DNA reads TGTGCCAGCTCACCTTCCCAGGTGCTCGGCCCTCAGCCCCAGCATTTT. Amino acid sequence: CASSPSQVLGPQPQHF. Using reference TRBV18 and TRBJ1-5 for the parts outside the CDR3, the full variable domain is NAGVMQNPRHLVRRRGQEARLRCSPMKGHSHVYWYRQLPEEGLKFMVYLQKENIIDESGMPKERFSAEFPKEGPSILRIQQVVRGDSAAYFCASSPSQVLGPQPQHFGDGTRLSIL.

V is TRBV6-5 and J is TRBJ1-5; D might be TRBD1 (6 bases). Trimming shortened V by 4 bases and J by 1 base, and 14 bases separated the two germline ends. Germline V gene lookup returns CDR1 MNHEY and CDR2 SVGAGI. The length of the CDR3 is 16 residues. The CDR3 nucleotides are TGTGCCAGCAGTTCCAGCAGGGGAGCCAGCAATCAGCCCCAGCATTTT. As protein: CASSSSRGASNQPQHF.

J is TRBJ2-5 and V is TRBV18; D gene uncertain. The germline gives CDR1 KGHSH, CDR2 LQKENI. CDR3 length equals 12 residues. The V end was cut by 3 bases, the J end by 5 bases, with 7 bases between. Here the CDR3 reads CASSPVSETQYF. Written as DNA, the CDR3 is TGTGCCAGCTCACCCGTCTCGGAGACCCAGTACTTC.

Note on this clone: Sequence at one end of the junction differs from germline and may be a read error. The J gene is TRBJ1-2, the V gene TRBV30; possible D gene TRBD1, 5 bases. The CDR3 loop spans 13 amino acids. Germline V gives CDR1 GTSNPN, CDR2 SVGIG (reference sequence). CDR3: CAWSPEGRTNCAF. CDR3 DNA sequence: TGTGCCTGGAGCCCCGAGGGGCGAACCAACTGTGCCTTC.

The chain is built from TRBV5-8 and TRBJ1-2, with D perhaps TRBD1 (6 bases). Germline V gene data show CDR1 as SGHTS and CDR2 as YDEGEE. The CDR3 contains 14 residues. Trimming removed 0 bases at V and 2 bases at J, with 8 bases between. CDR3 residues: CASSLGGQNYGYTF. CDR3 nucleotide sequence: TGTGCCAGCAGCTTGGGTGGACAGAACTATGGCTACACCTTC.

This chain uses TRBV18 with TRBJ2-5; 10 nucleotides align to TRBD1. The CDR3 spans 15 residues. The ends lost 3 bases at V and 5 bases at J; junction bases unmatched: 6. Germline V gives CDR1 KGHSH, CDR2 LQKENI. The CDR3 loop is CASSPVTGGGETQYF. In DNA, the CDR3 is TGTGCCAGCTCACCCGTGACAGGGGGCGGTGAGACCCAGTACTTC.

The chain recombines TRBV29-1 with TRBJ1-1, with TRBD1 as a possible D gene (5 bases). The CDR3 is made up of 15 amino acids. V lost 7 bases and J lost 0, with 18 bases in between. CDR1 is SQVTM, CDR2 ANQGSEA, per germline. CDR3 bases: TGCAGCGGGGGAGGAGCAGGGACTATGAACACTGAAGCTTTCTTT. It encodes CSGGGAGTMNTEAFF.

This chain joins TRBV19 and TRBJ2-1, with TRBD2 identical over 11 bases. This CDR3 has 19 amino acids. Per germline, CDR1 LNHDA and CDR2 SQIVND (reference sequence). V shed 1 base, J shed 7 bases, and the junction held 15 bases outside the gene matches. In DNA form, the CDR3 reads TGTGCCAGTAGTATAGGTATTCCTAGCGGGAGGACACGTATGAATGAGCAGTTCTTC. Amino acids: CASSIGIPSGRTRMNEQFF.